This TCR beta chain was identified in a study of T cell responses to AZD1222 COVID-19 vaccine (dated by TCRdb to the early 2020s). For the study in its entirety: AZD1222 recipients with second doses at about 4 weeks or about 12 weeks were pooled, because spike-specific TCR depth and breadth did not differ between schedules. A total of 233 trial participants underwent TCR sequencing, of whom about 210 had received two doses of AZD1222 and approximately 25 had received two doses of the MenACWY control vaccine. Enrollment into the trials was organized by age into subgroups of 18-55, 56-69 and 70-plus years, and those subgroups contained roughly 140, 27 and 60 TCR-sequenced participants, respectively.

The meaning of the sample's time point label: baseline before first vaccination. Samples from vaccinated people were obtained from the UK trials COV001 and COV002, which included a single-blind randomized controlled phase 2/3 trial of AZD1222 (ChAdOx1 nCoV-19) in healthy adults. For TCRbeta chain sequencing, PBMC samples were collected from trial participants at day 0 and at day 28 after the second dose. The CDR3 regions of human TCRbeta chains were analyzed by immunosequencing. The original pipeline was this. TCRs in the repertoires were matched against a reference library of SARS-CoV-2-specific TCRs that had been generated with the MIRA antigen-specificity platform. Breadth was defined as the fraction of unique TCRs that were SARS-CoV-2-associated, and depth was defined as the fraction of total T cells that were SARS-CoV-2-associated. Using the MIRA data, each spike-specific TCR was mapped to the spike region that the TCR reacts to and placed in a CD4 or CD8 class. Log10-transformed breadth and depth values were compared by one-way ANOVA with Sidak's multiple comparisons tests. TCRdb took over this immuneACCESS table, retaining in-frame rearrangements with V and J assigned. Such tables are incomplete; in checked studies, under half of the missing clones stem from an unresolved V gene, and the remainder is unexplained. V, J and clone size were drawn from that table, and D and trimming were deduced from the DNA. For this sample the table gives 150,000 to 200,000 clones, of which approximately 91% were detected only once. 1.5% to 2% of the sample rests with the top ten.

The paper as a whole reports these results and caveats: Participants were mostly white British, with more females than males. The authors suggested clonal diversity may have been underestimated. Reportedly, almost half of the unique spike-specific TCRs recognized epitopes lying outside the regions that are mutated in the B.1.351 and B.1.1.7 variants. A significant rise in spike-specific TCR breadth and depth was observed after two AZD1222 doses relative to day 0 and relative to MenACWY recipients. No day 14 peak-response samples were available, so repertoires were characterized only after the peak T cell response. Conclusions about previously exposed vaccinees were limited because only 6 or 7 AZD1222 recipients were SARS-CoV-2 seropositive at baseline. In the small 56-69-year group, the increase in depth fell short of significance, most likely because of low power. The vaccine-associated CD4 TCRs covered the entire spike protein, and the dominant responses fell in regions 160-218 and 743-854.

V is cut by 7 bases and J by 0 bases, and the space between the germline ends is 16 bases. CDR1 is given as LNHDA and CDR2 as SQIVND, both from the germline V gene (reference sequence). There are 15 amino acids in the CDR3, from cysteine to phenylalanine inclusive. Only CDR3 DNA remains: 45 bases, in frame from the first base. On this clone: What this receptor recognizes is not known. Within one base of it there is no much larger clone, and no base qualities were kept.

The source material was peripheral blood, sampled on day 0 of AZD1222 vaccination. This receptor was taken from an adult in good health. The chain couples TRBV19 to TRBJ2-7; the D gene is perhaps TRBD1 or TRBD2, each of them matching over 5 bases. The CDR3 protein sequence reads: CASTPGDGSSYEQYF. The DNA sequence follows: TGTGCCAGTACTCCTGGGGACGGTAGCTCCTACGAGCAGTACTTC.